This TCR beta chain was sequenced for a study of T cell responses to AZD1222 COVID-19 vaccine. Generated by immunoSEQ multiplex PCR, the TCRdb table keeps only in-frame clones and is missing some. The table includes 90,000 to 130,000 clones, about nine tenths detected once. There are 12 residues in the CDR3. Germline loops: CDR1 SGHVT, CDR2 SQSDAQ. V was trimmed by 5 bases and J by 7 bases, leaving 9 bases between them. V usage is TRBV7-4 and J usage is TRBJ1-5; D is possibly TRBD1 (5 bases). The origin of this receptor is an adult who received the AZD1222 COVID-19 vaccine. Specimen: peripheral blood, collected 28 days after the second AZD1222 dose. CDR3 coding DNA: TGTGCCAGCAGCCGTCGGGACCAGCCCCAGCATTTT. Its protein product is CASSRRDQPQHF.